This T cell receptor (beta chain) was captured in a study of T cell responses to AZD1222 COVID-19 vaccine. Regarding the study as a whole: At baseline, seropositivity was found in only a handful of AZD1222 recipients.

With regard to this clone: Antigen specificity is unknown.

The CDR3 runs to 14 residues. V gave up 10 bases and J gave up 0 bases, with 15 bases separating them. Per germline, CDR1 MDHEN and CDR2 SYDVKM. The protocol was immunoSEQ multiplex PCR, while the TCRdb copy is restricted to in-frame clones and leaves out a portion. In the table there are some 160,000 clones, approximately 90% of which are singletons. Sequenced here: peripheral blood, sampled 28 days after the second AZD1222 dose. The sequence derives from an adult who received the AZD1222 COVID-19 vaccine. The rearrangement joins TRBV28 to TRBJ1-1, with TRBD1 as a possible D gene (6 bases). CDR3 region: CATTFGGLNTEAFF. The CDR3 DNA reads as TGTGCCACTACGTTTGGGGGCTTGAACACTGAAGCTTTCTTT.